The subject of this entry is one TCR beta chain. The antigen is unknown. This CDR3 is 15 amino acids long. Germline loops: CDR1 SGHDN, CDR2 FVKESK. This specimen comes from a study of CXCR3-negative and CXCR3-positive naive CD8 T cells. Findings and limits, study-wide: Greater hydrophobicity was found in TRB CDR3s of CXCR3-positive naive cells than of CXCR3-negative naive cells.

TRB cDNA libraries were made by UMI-labeled 5' RACE. For each CDR3 protein, TCRdb gives one entry from its re-call of the 5' RACE reads, without DNA. The listing contains 75,000 to 100,000 distinct CDR3 sequences. This sequence joins TRBV14 and TRBJ2-7. The receptor was isolated from a human donor in good health. Some clones in this sample may be carry-over from other donors' samples. The sequenced sample was naive CXCR3+ CD8+ T cells from blood. The sample's subset: CD45RO-CCR7+CD27+CD95- naive CD8+ T cells expressing CXCR3 (TNR3+). The CDR3 sequence: CASSQATGIPYEQYF.